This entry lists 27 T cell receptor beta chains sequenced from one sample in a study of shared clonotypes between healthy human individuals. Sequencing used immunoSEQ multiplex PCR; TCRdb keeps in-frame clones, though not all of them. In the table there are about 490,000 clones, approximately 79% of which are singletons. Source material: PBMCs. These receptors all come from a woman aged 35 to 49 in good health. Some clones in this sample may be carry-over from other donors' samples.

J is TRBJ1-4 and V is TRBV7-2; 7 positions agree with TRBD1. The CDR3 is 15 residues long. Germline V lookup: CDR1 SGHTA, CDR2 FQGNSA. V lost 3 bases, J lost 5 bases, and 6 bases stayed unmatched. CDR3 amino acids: CASSFRTGVNEKLFF. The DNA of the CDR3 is TGTGCCAGCAGCTTCCGGACAGGCGTGAATGAAAAACTGTTTTTT.

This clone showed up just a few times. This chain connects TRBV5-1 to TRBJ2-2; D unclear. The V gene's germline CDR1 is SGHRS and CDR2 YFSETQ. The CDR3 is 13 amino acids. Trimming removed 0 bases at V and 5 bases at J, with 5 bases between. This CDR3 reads CASSLVVTGELFF. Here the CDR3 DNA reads TGCGCCAGCAGCTTGGTGGTGACCGGGGAGCTGTTTTTT.

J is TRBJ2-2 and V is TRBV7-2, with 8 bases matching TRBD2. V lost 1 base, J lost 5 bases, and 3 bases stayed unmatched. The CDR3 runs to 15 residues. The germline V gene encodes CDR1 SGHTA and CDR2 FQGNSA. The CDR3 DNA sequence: TGTGCCAGCAGCTTAGTTGCGGGGGGTACCGGGGAGCTGTTTTTT. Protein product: CASSLVAGGTGELFF.

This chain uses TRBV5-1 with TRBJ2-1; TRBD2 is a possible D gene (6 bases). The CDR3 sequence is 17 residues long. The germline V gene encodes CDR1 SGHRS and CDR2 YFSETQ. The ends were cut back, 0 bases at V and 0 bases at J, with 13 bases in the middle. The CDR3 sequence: CASSLDGRRDSYNEQFF. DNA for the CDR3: TGCGCCAGCAGCTTGGACGGTAGGAGGGACTCCTACAATGAGCAGTTCTTC.

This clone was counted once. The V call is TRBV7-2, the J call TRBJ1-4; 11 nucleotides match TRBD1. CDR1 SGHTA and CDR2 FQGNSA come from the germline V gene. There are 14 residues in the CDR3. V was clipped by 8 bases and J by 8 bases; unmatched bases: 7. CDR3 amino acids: CASGGQGAWEKLFF. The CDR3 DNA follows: TGTGCCAGCGGTGGACAGGGGGCCTGGGAAAAACTGTTTTTT.

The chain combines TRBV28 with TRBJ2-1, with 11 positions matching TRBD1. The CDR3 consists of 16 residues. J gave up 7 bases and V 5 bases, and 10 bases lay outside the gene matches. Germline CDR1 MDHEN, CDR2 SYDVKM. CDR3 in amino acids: CASSTPGTGGINEQFF. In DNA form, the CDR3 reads TGTGCCAGCAGTACCCCCGGGACAGGGGGGATTAATGAGCAGTTCTTC.

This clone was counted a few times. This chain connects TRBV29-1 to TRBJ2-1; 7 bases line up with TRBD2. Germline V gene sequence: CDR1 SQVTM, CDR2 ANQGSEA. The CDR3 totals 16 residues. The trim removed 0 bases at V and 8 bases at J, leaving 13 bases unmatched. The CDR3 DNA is TGCAGCGTTGAAGATGGGGGGGAGGGTTTCCGCGATGAGCAGTTCTTC. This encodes CSVEDGGEGFRDEQFF.

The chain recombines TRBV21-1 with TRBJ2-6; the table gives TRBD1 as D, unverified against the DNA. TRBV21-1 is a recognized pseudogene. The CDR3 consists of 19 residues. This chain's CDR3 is CASSKWDRGPPMGANVLTF. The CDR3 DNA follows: TGTGCCAGCAGCAAGTGGGACAGGGGGCCCCCGATGGGGGCCAACGTCCTGACTTTC.

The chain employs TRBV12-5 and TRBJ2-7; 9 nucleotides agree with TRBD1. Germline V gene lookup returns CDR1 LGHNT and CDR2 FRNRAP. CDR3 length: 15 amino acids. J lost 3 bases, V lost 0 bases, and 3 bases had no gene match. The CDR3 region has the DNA TGTGCTAGTGGTTTGGTTTGGACAGGGGTCTACGAGCAGTACTTC. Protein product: CASGLVWTGVYEQYF. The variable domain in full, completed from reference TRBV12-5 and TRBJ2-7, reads DARVTQTPRHKVTEMGQEVTMRCQPILGHNTVFWYRQTMMQGLELLAYFRNRAPLDDSGMPKDRFSAEMPDATLATLKIQPSEPRDSAVYFCASGLVWTGVYEQYFGPGTRLTVT.

This CDR3 reads CASSPYSSRGEQFF. CDR3 DNA: TGTGCCAGCAGCCCATACTCTTCGAGGGGGGAGCAGTTCTTC. The V and J genes are TRBV9 and TRBJ2-1; D possibly corresponds to TRBD1 (6 bases). Germline V gene lookup returns CDR1 SGDLS and CDR2 YYNGEE. Trimming shortened V by 4 bases and J by 10 bases, and 18 bases separated the two germline ends. This CDR3 spans 14 amino acids. The whole variable domain, filled in from reference TRBV9 and TRBJ2-1, reads DSGVTQTPKHLITATGQRVTLRCSPRSGDLSVYWYQQSLDQGLQFLIQYYNGEERAKGNILERFSAQQFPDLHSELNLSSLELGDSALYFCASSPYSSRGEQFFGPGTRLTVL.

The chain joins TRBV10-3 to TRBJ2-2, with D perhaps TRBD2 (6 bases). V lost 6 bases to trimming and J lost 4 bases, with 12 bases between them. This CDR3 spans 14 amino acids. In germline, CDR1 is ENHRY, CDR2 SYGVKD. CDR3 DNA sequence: TGTGCCATCAGGTCCCGGGACTCCACCGGGGAGCTGTTTTTT. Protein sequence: CAIRSRDSTGELFF.

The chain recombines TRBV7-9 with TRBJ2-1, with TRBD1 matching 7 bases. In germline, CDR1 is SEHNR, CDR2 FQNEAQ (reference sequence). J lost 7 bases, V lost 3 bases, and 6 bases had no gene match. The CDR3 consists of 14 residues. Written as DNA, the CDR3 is TGTGCCAGCAGCTTCCCCGGACAGGCAAATGAGCAGTTCTTC. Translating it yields CASSFPGQANEQFF. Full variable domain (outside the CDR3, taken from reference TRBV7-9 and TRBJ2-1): DTGVSQNPRHKITKRGQNVTFRCDPISEHNRLYWYRQTLGQGPEFLTYFQNEAQLEKSRLLSDRFSAERPKGSFSTLEIQRTEQGDSAMYLCASSFPGQANEQFFGPGTRLTVL.

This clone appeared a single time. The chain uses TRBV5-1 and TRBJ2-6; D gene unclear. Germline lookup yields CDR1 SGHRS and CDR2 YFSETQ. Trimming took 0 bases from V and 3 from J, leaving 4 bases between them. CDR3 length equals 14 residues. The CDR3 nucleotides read TGCGCCAGCAGCTTGGGTTTTGGGGCCAACGTCCTGACTTTC. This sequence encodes CASSLGFGANVLTF.

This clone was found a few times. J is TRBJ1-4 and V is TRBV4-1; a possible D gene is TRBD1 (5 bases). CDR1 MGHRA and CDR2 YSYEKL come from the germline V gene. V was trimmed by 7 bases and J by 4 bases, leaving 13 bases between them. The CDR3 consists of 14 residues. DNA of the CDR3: TGCGCCAGCACCCGACAGCTAAATAATGAAAAACTGTTTTTT. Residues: CASTRQLNNEKLFF.

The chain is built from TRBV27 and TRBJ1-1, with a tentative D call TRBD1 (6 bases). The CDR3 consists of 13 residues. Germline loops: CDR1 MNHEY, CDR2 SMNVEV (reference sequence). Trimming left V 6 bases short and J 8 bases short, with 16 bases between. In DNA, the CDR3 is TGTGCCAGCAGCCCCCAGGGGAGGCGGGAAGCTTTCTTT. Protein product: CASSPQGRREAFF.

CDR3 loop: CASSEVFGGMNTEAFF. The CDR3 nucleotides are TGTGCCAGCAGTGAAGTATTCGGGGGAATGAACACTGAAGCTTTCTTT. The chain has TRBV6-1 and TRBJ1-1, with D perhaps TRBD1 (5 bases). The CDR3 runs 16 residues. Germline V CDR1 and CDR2: MNHNS, SASEGT. Trimming pared 1 base from V and 0 bases from J, leaving 12 bases between.

The DNA of the CDR3 is TGTGCTAGTGGTTTGGAGGGGACTGAGCAGTTCTTC. Its protein is CASGLEGTEQFF. J is TRBJ2-1 and V is TRBV12-5, with D perhaps given as TRBD1 or TRBD2 (5 bases each). The CDR3 spans 12 residues. Trimming removed 1 base from V and 9 bases from J, with 7 bases in between. CDR1 and CDR2 (germline): LGHNT, FRNRAP. Looking up the rest from reference TRBV12-5 and TRBJ2-1 gives the full variable domain: DARVTQTPRHKVTEMGQEVTMRCQPILGHNTVFWYRQTMMQGLELLAYFRNRAPLDDSGMPKDRFSAEMPDATLATLKIQPSEPRDSAVYFCASGLEGTEQFFGPGTRLTVL.

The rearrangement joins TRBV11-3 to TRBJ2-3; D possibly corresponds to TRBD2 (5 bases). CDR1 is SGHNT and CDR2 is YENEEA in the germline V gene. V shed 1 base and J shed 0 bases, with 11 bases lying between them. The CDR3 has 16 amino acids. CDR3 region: CASSLAGTPSTDTQYF. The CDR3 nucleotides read TGTGCCAGCAGCTTAGCGGGAACTCCTAGCACAGATACGCAGTATTTT.

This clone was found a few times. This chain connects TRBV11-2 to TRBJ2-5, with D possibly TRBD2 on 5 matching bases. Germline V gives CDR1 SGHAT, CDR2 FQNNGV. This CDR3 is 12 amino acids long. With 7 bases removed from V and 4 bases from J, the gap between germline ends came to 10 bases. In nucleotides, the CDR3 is TGTGCCAGCACGCTAGGACTAGAGACCCAGTACTTC. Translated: CASTLGLETQYF.

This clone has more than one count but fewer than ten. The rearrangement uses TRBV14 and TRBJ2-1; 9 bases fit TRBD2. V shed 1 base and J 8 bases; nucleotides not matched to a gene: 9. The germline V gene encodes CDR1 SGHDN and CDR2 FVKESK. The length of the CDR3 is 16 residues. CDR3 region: CASSQGYGIAGDEQFF. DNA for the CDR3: TGTGCCAGCAGCCAAGGATACGGGATAGCGGGGGATGAGCAGTTCTTC.

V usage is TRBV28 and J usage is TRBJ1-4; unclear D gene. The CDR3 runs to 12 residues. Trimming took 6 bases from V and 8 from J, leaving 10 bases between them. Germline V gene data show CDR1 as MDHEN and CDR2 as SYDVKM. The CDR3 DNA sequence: TGTGCCAGCAGGCTGCGTCAGGAAAAACTGTTTTTT. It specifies CASRLRQEKLFF.

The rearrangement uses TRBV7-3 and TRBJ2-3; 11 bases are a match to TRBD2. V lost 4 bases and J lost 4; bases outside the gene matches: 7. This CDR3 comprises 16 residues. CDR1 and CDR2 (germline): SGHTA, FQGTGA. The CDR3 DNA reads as TGTGCCAGCAGCTCTGGACTAGCGGGTCCAGCAGATACGCAGTATTTT. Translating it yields CASSSGLAGPADTQYF. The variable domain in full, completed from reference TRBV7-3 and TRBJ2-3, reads GAGVSQTPSNKVTEKGKYVELRCDPISGHTALYWYRQSLGQGPEFLIYFQGTGAADDSGLPNDRFFAVRPEGSVSTLKIQRTERGDSAVYLCASSSGLAGPADTQYFGPGTRLTVL.

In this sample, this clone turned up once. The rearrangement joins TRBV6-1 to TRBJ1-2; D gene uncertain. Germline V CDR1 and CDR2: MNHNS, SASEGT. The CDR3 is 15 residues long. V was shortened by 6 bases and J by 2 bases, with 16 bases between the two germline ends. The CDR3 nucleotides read TGTGCCAGCAGCGTCTTCGGAGAAGTGAACTATGGCTACACCTTC. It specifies CASSVFGEVNYGYTF.

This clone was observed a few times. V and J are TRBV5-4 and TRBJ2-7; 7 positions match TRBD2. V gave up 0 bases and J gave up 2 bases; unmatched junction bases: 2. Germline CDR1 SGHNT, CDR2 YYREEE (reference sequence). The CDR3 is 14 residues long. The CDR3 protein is CASSLEGGTYEQYF. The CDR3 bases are TGTGCCAGCAGCTTGGAGGGAGGGACCTACGAGCAGTACTTC.

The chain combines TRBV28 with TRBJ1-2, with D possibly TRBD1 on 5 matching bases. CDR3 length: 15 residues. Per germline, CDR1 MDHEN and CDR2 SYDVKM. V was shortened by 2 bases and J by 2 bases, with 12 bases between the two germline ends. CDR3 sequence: CASSLAGEFNYGYTF. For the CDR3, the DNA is TGTGCCAGCAGTTTAGCGGGGGAATTCAACTATGGCTACACCTTC.

The CDR3 spells CASSLVGSYEQYF. For the CDR3, the DNA is TGTGCCAGCAGTTTAGTCGGATCCTACGAGCAGTACTTC. The genes are TRBV27 and TRBJ2-7, with no clear D. Germline values: CDR1 MNHEY, CDR2 SMNVEV (reference sequence). The CDR3 loop spans 13 amino acids. Trimming took 2 bases from V and 1 from J, leaving 6 bases between them.

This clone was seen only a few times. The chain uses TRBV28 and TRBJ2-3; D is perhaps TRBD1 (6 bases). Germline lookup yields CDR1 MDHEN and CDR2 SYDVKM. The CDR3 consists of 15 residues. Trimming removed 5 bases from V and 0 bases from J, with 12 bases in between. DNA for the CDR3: TGTGCCAGCAGTCCAACGGGACAAAGCACAGATACGCAGTATTTT. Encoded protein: CASSPTGQSTDTQYF.